This entry is about one T cell receptor beta chain. The use of a sample-barcoded 5' primer and a J-beta primer mix characterized a second PCR of about 7 to 12 cycles. Each cDNA molecule carried a tag from a template-switch adaptor that contained 12 random nucleotides. A single record per CDR3 protein comes from TCRdb applying MiXCR to the 5' RACE reads. The table lists hundreds of thousands of distinct CDR3 sequences, around 45% of them singletons, with around 32% in the top ten. The sample belongs to a study of blood T cells in healthy people across ages. Sequences were obtained from blood. This sequence originates from a woman in her sixties or seventies in good health.

The CDR3 sequence is CSASNNEQFF. The CDR3 coding sequence is TGCAGTGCGTCAAACAATGAGCAGTTCTTC. The chain is built from TRBV20-1 and TRBJ2-1; D call uncertain. The CDR3 totals 10 residues. CDR1 and CDR2 (germline): DFQATT, SNEGSKA (reference sequence). V lost 6 bases and J 5 bases, leaving 5 bases between the germline ends.